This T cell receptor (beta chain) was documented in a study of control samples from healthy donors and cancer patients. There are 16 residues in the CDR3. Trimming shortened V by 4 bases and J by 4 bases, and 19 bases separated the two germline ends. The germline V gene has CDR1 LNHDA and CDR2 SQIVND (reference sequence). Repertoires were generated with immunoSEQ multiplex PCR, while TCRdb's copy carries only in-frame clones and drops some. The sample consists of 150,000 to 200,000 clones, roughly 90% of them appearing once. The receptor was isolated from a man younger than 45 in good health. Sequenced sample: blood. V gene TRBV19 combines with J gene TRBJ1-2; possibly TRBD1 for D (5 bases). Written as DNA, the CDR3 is TGTGCCAGTAGTACCTTACGGGGGAGGATCGTCTATGGCTACACCTTC. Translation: CASSTLRGRIVYGYTF.